Listed here are 3 T cell receptor beta chains from one sample, sequenced in a study of metastatic and nonmetastatic thyroid tumors. Using MiXCR, TCRdb reanalyzed the PCR reads. This sample carries about 19,000 clones, just over 25% of them seen once, and the ten largest clones take less than 4%. Every patient underwent thyroid surgery untreated. The sequenced sample was blood. The receptors were sampled from a male donor with papillary thyroid cancer or a benign thyroid nodule (not recorded which). Some clones in this sample may be carry-over from other donors' samples.

The chain couples TRBV7-9 to TRBJ2-5; tentative D call: TRBD2 (6 bases). V shed 1 base and J shed 5 bases, with 11 bases lying between them. The CDR3 loop spans 14 amino acids. Germline V gene sequence: CDR1 SEHNR, CDR2 FQNEAQ (reference sequence). This CDR3 reads CASSLVGTFETQYF. CDR3 nucleotides: TGTGCCAGCAGCTTAGTAGGGACTTTTGAGACCCAGTACTTC. Full variable domain (missing parts from reference TRBV7-9 and TRBJ2-5): DTGVSQNPRHKITKRGQNVTFRCDPISEHNRLYWYRQTLGQGPEFLTYFQNEAQLEKSRLLSDRFSAERPKGSFSTLEIQRTEQGDSAMYLCASSLVGTFETQYFGPGTRLLVL.

The table lists this clone with many counts. This sequence joins TRBV9 and TRBJ2-3; D is perhaps TRBD1 (5 bases). The CDR3 runs 15 residues. Per the germline V gene, CDR1 is SGDLS and CDR2 is YYNGEE. The V end lost 4 bases, the J end lost 4 bases, and 16 bases lay between the germline ends. In DNA form, the CDR3 reads TGTGCCAGCAGCCCCCGCCCCACCAGGGCAGATACGCAGTATTTT. Residues: CASSPRPTRADTQYF. Based on the CDR3 plus reference TRBV9 and TRBJ2-3, the full variable domain is DSGVTQTPKHLITATGQRVTLRCSPRSGDLSVYWYQQSLDQGLQFLIQYYNGEERAKGNILERFSAQQFPDLHSELNLSSLELGDSALYFCASSPRPTRADTQYFGPGTRLTVL.

This clone is medium-sized in the sample. Other DNA sequences in the sample encode the same CDR3. The rearrangement links TRBV19 to TRBJ2-7, with TRBD1 matching over 8 bases. J was trimmed by 2 bases and V by 8 bases; bases with no gene match: 8. CDR1 LNHDA and CDR2 SQIVND come from the germline V gene (reference sequence). The CDR3 covers 14 residues. The CDR3 bases are TGTGCCAGTGGGAGACAGGGGACCACCTACGAGCAGTACTTC. Its protein product is CASGRQGTTYEQYF.